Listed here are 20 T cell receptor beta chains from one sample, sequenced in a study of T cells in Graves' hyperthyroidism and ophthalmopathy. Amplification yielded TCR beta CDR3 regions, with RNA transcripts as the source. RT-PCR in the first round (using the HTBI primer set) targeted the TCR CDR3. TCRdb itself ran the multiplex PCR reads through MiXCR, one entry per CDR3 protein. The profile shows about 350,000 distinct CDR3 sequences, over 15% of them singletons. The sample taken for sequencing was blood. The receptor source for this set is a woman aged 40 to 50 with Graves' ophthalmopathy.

The CDR3 is CASRIRGETQYF. As DNA, the CDR3 is TGTGCCAGCAGGATAAGGGGCGAGACCCAGTACTTC. This rearrangement joins TRBV12-3 or TRBV12-4 to TRBJ2-5; TRBD1 is a possible D gene (5 bases). CDR3 length: 12 residues. Trimming stripped 6 bases from V and 5 bases from J, with 10 bases between.

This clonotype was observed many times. The CDR3 DNA reads TGTGCCAGCATCAACAGGGGCGCCGCTGAAGCTTTCTTT. Protein: CASINRGAAEAFF. The chain has TRBV3-1 and TRBJ1-1, with 7 bases identical to TRBD1. The V gene end was trimmed by 7 bases and the J gene end by 6 bases; junction bases not matched to a gene: 8. The CDR3 totals 13 residues. Germline CDR1 and CDR2: LGHDT and YNNKEL (reference sequence).

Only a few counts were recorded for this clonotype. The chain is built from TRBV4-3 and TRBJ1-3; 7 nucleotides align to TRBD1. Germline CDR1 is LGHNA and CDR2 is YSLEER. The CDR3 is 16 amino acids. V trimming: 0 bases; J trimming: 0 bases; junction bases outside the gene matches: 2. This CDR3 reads CASSQDGTVSGNTIYF. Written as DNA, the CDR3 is TGCGCCAGCAGCCAAGACGGGACAGTCTCTGGAAACACCATATATTTT.

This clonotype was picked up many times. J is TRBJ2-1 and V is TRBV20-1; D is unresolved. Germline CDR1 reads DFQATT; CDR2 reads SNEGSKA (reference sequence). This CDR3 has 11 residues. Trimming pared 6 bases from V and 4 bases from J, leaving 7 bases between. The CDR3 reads CSADHYNEQFF. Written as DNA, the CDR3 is TGCAGTGCCGACCATTACAATGAGCAGTTCTTC.

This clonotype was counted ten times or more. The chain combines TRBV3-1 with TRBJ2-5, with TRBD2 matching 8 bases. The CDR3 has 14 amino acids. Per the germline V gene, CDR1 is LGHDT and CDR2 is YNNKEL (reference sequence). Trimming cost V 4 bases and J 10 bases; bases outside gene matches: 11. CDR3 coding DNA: TGTGCCAGCAGCCCCCCCACACTAGCGGCGTACCAGTACTTC. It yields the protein CASSPPTLAAYQYF.

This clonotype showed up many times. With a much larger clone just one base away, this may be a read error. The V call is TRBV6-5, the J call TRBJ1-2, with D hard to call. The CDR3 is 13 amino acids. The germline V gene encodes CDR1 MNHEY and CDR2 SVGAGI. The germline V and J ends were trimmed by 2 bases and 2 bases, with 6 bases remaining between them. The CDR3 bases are TGTGCCAGCAGTTACCGGCGGAACTATGGCTACACCTTC. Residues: CASSYRRNYGYTF.

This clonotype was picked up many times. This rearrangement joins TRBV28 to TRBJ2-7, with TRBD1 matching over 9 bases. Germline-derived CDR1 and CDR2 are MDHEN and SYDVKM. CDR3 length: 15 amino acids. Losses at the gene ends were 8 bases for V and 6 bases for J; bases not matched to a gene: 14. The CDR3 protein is CASAEPGQGSFEQYF. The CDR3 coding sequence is TGTGCCAGCGCAGAACCGGGACAGGGCTCATTCGAGCAGTACTTC.

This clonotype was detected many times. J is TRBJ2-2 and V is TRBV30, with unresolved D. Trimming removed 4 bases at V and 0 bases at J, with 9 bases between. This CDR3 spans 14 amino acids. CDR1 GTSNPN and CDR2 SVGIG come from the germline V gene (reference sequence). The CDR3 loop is CAWKYSPNTGELFF. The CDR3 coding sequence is TGTGCCTGGAAGTACAGCCCGAACACCGGGGAGCTGTTTTTT.

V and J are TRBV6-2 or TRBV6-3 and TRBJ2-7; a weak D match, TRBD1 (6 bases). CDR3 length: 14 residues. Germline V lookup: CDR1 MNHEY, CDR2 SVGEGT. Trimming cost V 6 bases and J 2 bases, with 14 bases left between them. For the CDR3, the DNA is TGTGCCAGCAGACGACCCACAGGGACCTACGAGCAGTACTTC. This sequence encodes CASRRPTGTYEQYF.

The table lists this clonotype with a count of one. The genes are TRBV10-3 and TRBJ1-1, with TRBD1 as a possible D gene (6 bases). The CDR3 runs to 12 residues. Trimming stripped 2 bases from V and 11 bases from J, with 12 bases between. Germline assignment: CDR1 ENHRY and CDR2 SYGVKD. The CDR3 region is CAISETTGRAFF. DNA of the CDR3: TGTGCCATCAGTGAGACTACAGGGAGGGCTTTCTTT.

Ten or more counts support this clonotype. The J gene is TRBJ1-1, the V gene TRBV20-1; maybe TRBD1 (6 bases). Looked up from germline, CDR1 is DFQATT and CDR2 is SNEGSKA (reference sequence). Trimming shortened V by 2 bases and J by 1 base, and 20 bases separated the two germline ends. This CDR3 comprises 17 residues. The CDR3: CSARKSVGAGTNTEAFF. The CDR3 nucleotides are TGCAGTGCTAGAAAGAGTGTGGGGGCGGGAACGAACACTGAAGCTTTCTTT.

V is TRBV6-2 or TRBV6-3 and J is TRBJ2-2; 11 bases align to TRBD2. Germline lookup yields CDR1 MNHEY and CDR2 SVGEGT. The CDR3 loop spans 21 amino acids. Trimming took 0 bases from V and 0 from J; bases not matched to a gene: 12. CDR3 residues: CASSYSRLASGGPANTGELFF. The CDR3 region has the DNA TGTGCCAGCAGTTACTCGAGGTTGGCTAGCGGGGGGCCTGCGAACACCGGGGAGCTGTTTTTT.

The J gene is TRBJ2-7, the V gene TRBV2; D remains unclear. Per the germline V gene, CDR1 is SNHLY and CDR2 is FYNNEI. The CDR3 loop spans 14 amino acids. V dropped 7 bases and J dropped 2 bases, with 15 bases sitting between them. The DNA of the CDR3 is TGTGCCAGCACTTCACGGGCAGTGACCTACGAGCAGTACTTC. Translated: CASTSRAVTYEQYF.

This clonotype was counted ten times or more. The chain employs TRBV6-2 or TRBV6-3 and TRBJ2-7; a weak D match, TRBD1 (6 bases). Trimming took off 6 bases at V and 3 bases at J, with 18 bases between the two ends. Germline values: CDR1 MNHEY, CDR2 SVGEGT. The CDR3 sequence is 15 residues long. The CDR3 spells CASSRDIPSVYEQYF. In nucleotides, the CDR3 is TGTGCCAGCAGCCGGGACATTCCTTCCGTCTACGAGCAGTACTTC.

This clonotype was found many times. The CDR3 sequence is CASSHRSTGVFNQPQHF. The CDR3 DNA reads as TGTGCCAGCAGTCACCGATCCACAGGGGTCTTCAATCAGCCCCAGCATTTT. The J gene is TRBJ1-5, the V gene TRBV27, with TRBD1 matching over 7 bases. Germline CDR1 is MNHEY and CDR2 is SMNVEV (reference sequence). Losses at the gene ends were 5 bases for V and 3 bases for J; bases not matched to a gene: 13. The CDR3 sequence is 17 residues long.

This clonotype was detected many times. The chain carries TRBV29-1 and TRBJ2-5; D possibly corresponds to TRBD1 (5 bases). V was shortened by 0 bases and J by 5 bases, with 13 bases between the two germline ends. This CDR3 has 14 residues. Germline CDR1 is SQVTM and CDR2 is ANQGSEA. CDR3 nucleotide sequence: TGCAGCGTTGAAGATCGTAGGGGATGGGAGACCCAGTACTTC. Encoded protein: CSVEDRRGWETQYF. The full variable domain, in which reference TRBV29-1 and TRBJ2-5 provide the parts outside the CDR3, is SAVISQKPSRDICQRGTSLTIQCQVDSQVTMMFWYRQQPGQSLTLIATANQGSEATYESGFVIDKFPISRPNLTFSTLTVSNMSPEDSSIYLCSVEDRRGWETQYFGPGTRLLVL.

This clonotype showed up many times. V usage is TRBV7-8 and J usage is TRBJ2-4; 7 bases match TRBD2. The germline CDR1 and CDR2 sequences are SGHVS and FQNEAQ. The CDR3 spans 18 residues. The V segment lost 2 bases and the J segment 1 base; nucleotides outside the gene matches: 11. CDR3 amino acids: CASSLTGRVQEAKNIQYF. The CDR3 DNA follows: TGTGCCAGCAGCTTAACTGGGAGGGTGCAGGAGGCCAAAAACATTCAGTACTTC.

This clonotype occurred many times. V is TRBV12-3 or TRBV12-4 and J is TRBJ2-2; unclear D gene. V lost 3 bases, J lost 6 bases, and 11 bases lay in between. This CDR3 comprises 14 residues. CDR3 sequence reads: CASSLFVNSGELFF. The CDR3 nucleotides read TGTGCCAGCAGTTTGTTTGTAAACTCCGGGGAGCTGTTTTTT.

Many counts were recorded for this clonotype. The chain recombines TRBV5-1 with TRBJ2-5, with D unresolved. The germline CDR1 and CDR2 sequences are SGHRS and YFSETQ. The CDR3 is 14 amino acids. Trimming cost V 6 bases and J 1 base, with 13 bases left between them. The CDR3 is CASTYRHFQETQYF. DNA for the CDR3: TGCGCCAGCACCTACCGACATTTCCAAGAGACCCAGTACTTC.

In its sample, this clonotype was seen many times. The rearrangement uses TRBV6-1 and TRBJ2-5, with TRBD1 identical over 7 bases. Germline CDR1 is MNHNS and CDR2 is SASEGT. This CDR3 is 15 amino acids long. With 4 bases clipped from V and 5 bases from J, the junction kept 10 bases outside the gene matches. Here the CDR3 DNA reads TGTGCCAGCAGTGCCGAGGGGGCGGCGGGTGAGACCCAGTACTTC. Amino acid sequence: CASSAEGAAGETQYF.